What follows are 32 T cell receptor beta chains derived from one specimen sequenced in a study of blood T cell repertoires in COVID-19. Assay used: immunoSEQ multiplex PCR; TCRdb lists only in-frame clones, some missing. The sample includes about 170,000 clones, about four fifths of them seen just once. The specimen was peripheral blood. Receptor source: a man in his 70s with active or convalescent COVID-19.

The chain is built from TRBV27 and TRBJ1-2, with 11 bases identical to TRBD1. Germline V CDR1 and CDR2: MNHEY, SMNVEV (reference sequence). The CDR3 runs 15 residues. Trimming took 4 bases from V and 3 from J; bases not matched to a gene: 4. The CDR3 loop is CASSSGTGGDYGYTF. CDR3 DNA: TGTGCCAGCAGTTCCGGGACAGGGGGGGACTATGGCTACACCTTC.

This clone was detected a few times. This chain connects TRBV7-2 to TRBJ1-2; no firm D call. The CDR3 covers 16 residues. The V gene's germline CDR1 is SGHTA and CDR2 FQGNSA. V was pared by 5 bases and J by 5 bases, with 21 bases between. The CDR3, as DNA: TGTGCCAGCAGCCCTAGTCTGCCGTATCGCCCGTATGGCTACACCTTC. This codes for CASSPSLPYRPYGYTF.

The chain couples TRBV14 to TRBJ2-1, with a tentative D call TRBD1 (7 bases). V was clipped by 4 bases and J by 8 bases, with 18 bases between them. Germline V gives CDR1 SGHDN, CDR2 FVKESK. The CDR3 consists of 15 residues. DNA of the CDR3: TGTGCCAGCAGCCGCGGAGGGGGCGCGGTGGATGAGCAGTTCTTC. It is translated as CASSRGGGAVDEQFF.

CDR3 DNA: TGCGCCAGCAGCCTACAGGGGTCTGGGGCCAACGTCCTGACTTTC. This codes for CASSLQGSGANVLTF. The V call is TRBV4-3, the J call TRBJ2-6; 7 nucleotides agree with TRBD1. The CDR3 totals 15 residues. The V gene's germline CDR1 is LGHNA and CDR2 YSLEER. V lost 4 bases and J lost 1; bases outside the gene matches: 1.

This clone is a singleton in its sample. CDR3 region: CASSQPGDRFYEQYF. The DNA of the CDR3 is TGCGCCAGCAGCCAACCGGGGGACAGATTCTACGAGCAGTACTTC. The chain uses TRBV4-1 and TRBJ2-7; D is possibly TRBD1 (7 bases). Germline assignment: CDR1 MGHRA and CDR2 YSYEKL. This CDR3 is 15 amino acids long. Between the trimmed V and J ends, which lost 2 bases and 3 bases, there was a span of 14 bases.

The chain joins TRBV6-2 or TRBV6-3 to TRBJ2-7, with 7 bases matching TRBD1. Germline values: CDR1 MNHEY, CDR2 SVGEGT. The junction had 9 bases not matched to a gene; V was cut back by 4 bases and J by 0 bases. This CDR3 is 16 amino acids long. The CDR3 region has the DNA TGTGCCAGCAGTTCTAGGACAGGACAGGCCTCCTACGAGCAGTACTTC. Translating gives CASSSRTGQASYEQYF.

This clone was picked up a small number of times. V gene TRBV30 combines with J gene TRBJ2-7; 13 positions match TRBD2. Unmatched junction bases numbered 10, after V lost 4 bases and J lost 7 bases. The CDR3 has 15 residues. Looked up from germline, CDR1 is GTSNPN and CDR2 is SVGIG (reference sequence). The CDR3 protein is CAWKDLGTSGKEQYF. Written as DNA, the CDR3 is TGTGCCTGGAAAGACCTCGGGACTAGCGGGAAAGAGCAGTACTTC.

The chain uses TRBV6-5 and TRBJ2-7, with 11 bases matching TRBD1. The CDR3 has 15 residues. V lost 2 bases, J lost 4 bases, and 4 bases stayed unmatched. Germline V CDR1 and CDR2: MNHEY, SVGAGI. CDR3 coding DNA: TGTGCCAGCAGTTACGTGGGACAGGGGGGTTACGAGCAGTACTTC. Translated: CASSYVGQGGYEQYF.

The V call is TRBV27, the J call TRBJ1-3; 7 bases fit TRBD1. The CDR3 is 15 amino acids. Trimming removed 5 bases from V and 4 bases from J; junction bases left unmatched: 8. CDR1 and CDR2 (germline): MNHEY, SMNVEV (reference sequence). CDR3 residues: CASSPRQGLGNTIYF. CDR3 in DNA: TGTGCCAGCAGTCCCCGACAGGGTTTGGGAAACACCATATATTTT.

The chain couples TRBV19 to TRBJ1-3; TRBD1 matches at 9 bases. CDR3 length equals 17 residues. Germline lookup yields CDR1 LNHDA and CDR2 SQIVND (reference sequence). The V and J ends lost 4 bases and 1 base, in that order; junction bases with no gene match: 8. The CDR3 protein is CASSTGTGTRSGNTIYF. The CDR3 DNA sequence: TGTGCCAGTAGTACTGGGACAGGGACGAGGTCTGGAAACACCATATATTTT.

The rearrangement links TRBV15 to TRBJ1-4, with unresolved D. The V end lost 0 bases, the J end lost 8 bases, and 13 bases lay between the germline ends. The CDR3 covers 15 residues. Germline CDR1 is LNHNV and CDR2 is YYDKDF (reference sequence). CDR3 DNA sequence: TGTGCCACCAGCAGAGATTATTCCCAGGAAGAAAAACTGTTTTTT. Its protein is CATSRDYSQEEKLFF.

The table lists this clone with a few counts. V and J are TRBV9 and TRBJ2-3, with 8 bases lining up with TRBD2. CDR1 is SGDLS and CDR2 is YYNGEE in the germline V gene. CDR3 size: 16 residues. Germline trimming cut 0 bases from V and 3 bases from J; bases unmatched to any gene: 6. Written as DNA, the CDR3 is TGTGCCAGCAGCGTAGGGATTAGCGGGGCGACAGATACGCAGTATTTT. It specifies CASSVGISGATDTQYF.

The J gene is TRBJ1-1, the V gene TRBV5-3; D is unclear. TRBV5-3 is an open reading frame, and its role is uncertain. This CDR3 region has 14 residues. Trimming pared 3 bases from V and 10 bases from J, leaving 19 bases between. CDR3 DNA sequence: TGTGCCAGAAGCTCCCGGGGTAGGCGCCGGGGAGCTTTCTTT. It encodes CARSSRGRRRGAFF.

This rearrangement joins TRBV5-1 to TRBJ2-1; tentative D call: TRBD2 (7 bases). This CDR3 contains 16 residues. The germline CDR1 and CDR2 sequences are SGHRS and YFSETQ. The ends were cut back, 1 base at V and 7 bases at J, with 18 bases in the middle. CDR3 sequence reads: CASSLRSGGLSNEQFF. The CDR3 nucleotides are TGCGCCAGCAGCTTGAGGTCGGGGGGCCTATCAAATGAGCAGTTCTTC.

V is TRBV7-8 and J is TRBJ2-3; possible D gene TRBD1, 6 bases. Trimming took off 5 bases at V and 1 base at J, with 16 bases between the two ends. Germline CDR1 reads SGHVS; CDR2 reads FQNEAQ. CDR3 length: 16 residues. In nucleotides, the CDR3 is TGTGCCAGCAGCCCGTGGGGGCGTCAGGGCACAGATACGCAGTATTTT. Encoded protein: CASSPWGRQGTDTQYF.

This clone was seen only once. DNA for the CDR3: TGTGCCACCAGCAGAGACGGGACAGGGTATGGGACAGATACGCAGTATTTT. This translates into CATSRDGTGYGTDTQYF. The chain has TRBV15 and TRBJ2-3; TRBD1 matches at 9 bases. The length of the CDR3 is 17 residues. Germline V gene data show CDR1 as LNHNV and CDR2 as YYDKDF (reference sequence). V was pared by 0 bases and J by 3 bases, with 7 bases of the junction left unmatched. Drawing the rest from reference TRBV15 and TRBJ2-3, the complete variable domain is DAMVIQNPRYQVTQFGKPVTLSCSQTLNHNVMYWYQQKSSQAPKLLFHYYDKDFNNEADTPDNFQSRRPNTSFCFLDIRSPGLGDTAMYLCATSRDGTGYGTDTQYFGPGTRLTVL.

This clone has a single count. This chain links TRBV2 with TRBJ2-4; 7 bases are shared with TRBD2. Germline values: CDR1 SNHLY, CDR2 FYNNEI. The CDR3 is made up of 14 amino acids. Trimming took 6 bases from V and 2 from J; bases not matched to a gene: 4. The CDR3: CASSLLASKNIQYF. The DNA of the CDR3 is TGTGCCAGCAGCCTACTAGCGTCCAAAAACATTCAGTACTTC.

The J gene is TRBJ1-4, the V gene TRBV6-6; 8 bases agree with TRBD1. Germline lookup yields CDR1 MNHNY and CDR2 SVGAGI (reference sequence). V lost 2 bases and J lost 4; bases outside the gene matches: 6. The CDR3 spans 16 residues. CDR3: CASSYAPGQVNEKLFF. The CDR3 DNA follows: TGTGCCAGCAGTTACGCTCCGGGACAGGTTAATGAAAAACTGTTTTTT.

The gene calls are TRBV2 and TRBJ1-3, with D perhaps matching TRBD1 (6 bases). Trimming shortened V by 4 bases and J by 0 bases, and 10 bases separated the two germline ends. Germline V gene data show CDR1 as SNHLY and CDR2 as FYNNEI. This CDR3 is built from 15 residues. The chain's CDR3 is CASSAQGTSGNTIYF. In DNA form, the CDR3 reads TGTGCCAGCAGTGCCCAGGGGACCTCTGGAAACACCATATATTTT.

This clone was found once. This chain connects TRBV5-1 to TRBJ2-4, with D perhaps TRBD1 (6 bases). The CDR3 consists of 12 residues. The germline V gene has CDR1 SGHRS and CDR2 YFSETQ. The CDR3 bases are TGCGCTTCAACAGGGGCCAAAAACATTCAGTACTTC. Residues: CASTGAKNIQYF.

The J gene is TRBJ1-5, the V gene TRBV5-1; TRBD1 might be the D (5 bases). V lost 2 bases and J 8 bases, leaving 17 bases between the germline ends. The germline V gene has CDR1 SGHRS and CDR2 YFSETQ. This CDR3 is built from 15 residues. Here the CDR3 reads CASSFSGSSQEPQHF. The CDR3 DNA follows: TGCGCCAGCAGCTTCTCCGGGTCTTCACAGGAGCCCCAGCATTTT.

The chain joins TRBV7-2 to TRBJ2-4; 7 nucleotides align to TRBD1. The CDR3 consists of 15 residues. Trimming removed 3 bases from V and 8 bases from J; junction bases left unmatched: 10. Germline values: CDR1 SGHTA, CDR2 FQGNSA. CDR3 loop: CASSFETGLWDIQYF. The DNA of the CDR3 is TGTGCCAGCAGCTTCGAGACAGGGCTTTGGGACATTCAGTACTTC. The variable domain in full, completed from reference TRBV7-2 and TRBJ2-4, reads GAGVSQSPSNKVTEKGKDVELRCDPISGHTALYWYRQSLGQGLEFLIYFQGNSAPDKSGLPSDRFSAERTGGSVSTLTIQRTQQEDSAVYLCASSFETGLWDIQYFGAGTRLSVL.

The table lists this clone with a few counts. J is TRBJ2-1 and V is TRBV7-2; D is perhaps TRBD2 (5 bases). CDR1 is SGHTA, CDR2 FQGNSA, per germline. CDR3 length: 15 amino acids. Between the trimmed V and J ends, which lost 5 bases and 4 bases, there was a span of 15 bases. The CDR3 region has the DNA TGTGCCAGCAGCCCGAGGGCCGCGCCTTACAATGAGCAGTTCTTC. Its translation: CASSPRAAPYNEQFF.

The V call is TRBV29-1, the J call TRBJ2-7; D might be TRBD2 (6 bases). V gave up 1 base and J gave up 2 bases, with 9 bases separating them. Germline V lookup: CDR1 SQVTM, CDR2 ANQGSEA. The CDR3 is made up of 13 amino acids. The CDR3: CSVEGERAYEQYF. CDR3 bases: TGCAGCGTTGAAGGCGAGCGGGCCTACGAGCAGTACTTC.

The rearrangement uses TRBV6-6 and TRBJ1-4; 8 positions agree with TRBD1. CDR1 and CDR2 (germline): MNHNY, SVGAGI (reference sequence). This CDR3 region has 18 residues. Trimming cost V 5 bases and J 0 bases; bases outside gene matches: 11. The CDR3 nucleotides are TGTGCCAGCAGTCTGAAACCGGGACAGGACGCAACTAATGAAAAACTGTTTTTT. Its translation: CASSLKPGQDATNEKLFF.

The V call is TRBV24-1, the J call TRBJ2-1; D unclear. Between the trimmed V and J ends, which lost 9 bases and 5 bases, there was a span of 13 bases. Germline lookup yields CDR1 KGHDR and CDR2 SFDVKD. This CDR3 has 13 residues. For the CDR3, the DNA is TGTGCCACCTCCAACGGAGTTGACAATGAGCAGTTCTTC. Amino acid sequence: CATSNGVDNEQFF.

V is TRBV4-1 and J is TRBJ2-2, with D unresolved. The germline V and J ends were trimmed by 0 bases and 3 bases, with 8 bases remaining between them. Per germline, CDR1 MGHRA and CDR2 YSYEKL. This CDR3 has 15 amino acids. This CDR3 reads CASSQEAAYTGELFF. The CDR3 DNA follows: TGCGCCAGCAGCCAAGAGGCGGCATACACCGGGGAGCTGTTTTTT.

This clone was counted a few times. The chain is built from TRBV6-1 and TRBJ2-7, with TRBD2 as a possible D gene (5 bases). The CDR3 sequence is 13 residues long. Germline assignment: CDR1 MNHNS and CDR2 SASEGT. V gave up 2 bases and J gave up 1 base, with 6 bases separating them. Written as DNA, the CDR3 is TGTGCCAGCAGTGAACGGAGGTCCTACGAGCAGTACTTC. Translating gives CASSERRSYEQYF.

This rearrangement joins TRBV9 to TRBJ1-1; the D gene is possibly TRBD1 (6 bases). V lost 1 base to trimming and J lost 1 base, with 8 bases between them. Looked up from germline, CDR1 is SGDLS and CDR2 is YYNGEE. The CDR3 covers 14 residues. The CDR3 sequence: CASSVQTGNTEAFF. The CDR3 nucleotides read TGTGCCAGCAGCGTACAGACAGGGAACACTGAAGCTTTCTTT.

This rearrangement joins TRBV9 to TRBJ1-3; possibly TRBD1 for D (5 bases). This CDR3 region has 15 residues. CDR1 and CDR2 from the germline V gene are SGDLS and YYNGEE. The ends were cut back, 4 bases at V and 1 base at J, with 12 bases in the middle. CDR3 DNA: TGTGCCAGCAGCAAGCAGGGTGGTTCTGGAAACACCATATATTTT. Its protein is CASSKQGGSGNTIYF.

The chain carries TRBV6-2 or TRBV6-3 and TRBJ2-2; D ambiguous. Between the trimmed V and J ends, which lost 2 bases and 0 bases, there was a span of 7 bases. There are 15 residues in the CDR3. Germline V lookup: CDR1 MNHEY, CDR2 SVGEGT. This chain's CDR3 is CASSYLPANTGELFF. Written as DNA, the CDR3 is TGTGCCAGCAGTTACCTGCCAGCGAACACCGGGGAGCTGTTTTTT.

The V and J genes are TRBV9 and TRBJ2-2; TRBD1 matches 9 bases. The CDR3 is made up of 14 amino acids. V dropped 5 bases and J dropped 5; count of bases not matched to a gene: 4. CDR1 SGDLS and CDR2 YYNGEE come from the germline V gene. CDR3 nucleotides: TGTGCCAGCAGTCTACAGGGGGCGACCGGGGAGCTGTTTTTT. It codes for CASSLQGATGELFF.